One sample yielded the 23 T cell receptor beta chains listed below, sequenced in a study of somatic reversion in DOCK8 deficiency. TRB libraries came from one-step amplicon PCR on about 99 ng genomic DNA with EuroClonality-NGS primers. TCRdb re-derived calls from the multiplex PCR reads in MiXCR, one entry per CDR3 protein. The sample includes hundreds of distinct CDR3 sequences, about 32% of them seen just once. Sequencing was performed on blood. The origin of the receptors is a human donor with DOCK8 deficiency.

This clonotype was counted only a few times. This chain links TRBV6-6 with TRBJ1-5; D not certain. CDR3 length equals 14 residues. From germline, CDR1 is MNHNY and CDR2 SVGAGI (reference sequence). V lost 6 bases and J 0 bases, leaving 9 bases between the germline ends. DNA of the CDR3: TGTGCCAGCAGAGGCAGTAATAGCAATCAGCCCCAGCATTTT. Amino acid sequence: CASRGSNSNQPQHF.

This chain joins TRBV3-1 and TRBJ2-6; D tentatively fits TRBD1 or TRBD2 (5 bases each). Per the germline V gene, CDR1 is LGHDT and CDR2 is YNNKEL (reference sequence). Trimming took 8 bases from V and 0 from J, leaving 14 bases between them. This CDR3 spans 16 amino acids. The CDR3 loop reads CASALMGVSGANVLTF. The CDR3 nucleotides read TGTGCCAGCGCCCTGATGGGGGTCTCTGGGGCCAACGTCCTGACTTTC.

Sample share makes this clonotype medium-sized. The chain joins TRBV20-1 to TRBJ2-3; D remains ambiguous. Germline V CDR1 and CDR2: DFQATT, SNEGSKA (reference sequence). Trimming cost V 0 bases and J 9 bases, with 7 bases left between them. This CDR3 comprises 11 residues. The CDR3 bases are TGCAGTGCTAGAGAGGGCGGAACGCAGTATTTT. Its protein product is CSAREGGTQYF.

CDR3 bases: TGTGCCAGCAGCTTCGGGACTGAGCTATTTAATTCACCCCTCCACTTT. It encodes CASSFGTELFNSPLHF. The rearrangement joins TRBV7-8 to TRBJ1-6; tentative D call: TRBD1 (5 bases). The V gene's germline CDR1 is SGHVS and CDR2 FQNEAQ. The V and J ends lost 3 bases and 6 bases respectively, with 15 bases between them. CDR3 size: 16 residues.

V is TRBV6-2 or TRBV6-3 and J is TRBJ1-5; D might be TRBD1 (5 bases). The CDR3 loop spans 14 amino acids. Germline V gives CDR1 MNHEY, CDR2 SVGEGT. Trimming shortened V by 3 bases and J by 4 bases, and 10 bases separated the two germline ends. The CDR3 sequence: CASSYDSFNQPQHF. CDR3 DNA: TGTGCCAGCAGTTATGACAGTTTTAATCAGCCCCAGCATTTT.

Comment on this clonotype: The junction differs from germline at one of its ends, possibly a read error. The chain uses TRBV4-3 and TRBJ1-4; D uncertain. This CDR3 has 14 residues. The germline CDR1 and CDR2 sequences are LGHNA and YSLEER. CDR3 sequence reads: CASSLRVRNEKLFF. DNA for the CDR3: TGCGCTAGCAGCCTCCGGGTCCGGAATGAAAAACTGTTTTTT.

This clonotype was detected only a few times. This chain joins TRBV29-1 and TRBJ1-1; D unclear. Germline V gene lookup returns CDR1 SQVTM and CDR2 ANQGSEA. Trimming pared 0 bases from V and 2 bases from J, leaving 7 bases between. This CDR3 is built from 13 residues. CDR3 nucleotide sequence: TGCAGCGTTGAAGATTTGGTTAACACTGAAGCTTTCTTT. This codes for CSVEDLVNTEAFF.

The chain is built from TRBV7-9 and TRBJ1-1; D is unclear. CDR3 length equals 12 residues. Per germline, CDR1 SEHNR and CDR2 FQNEAQ (reference sequence). Trimming took 2 bases from V and 5 from J, leaving 6 bases between them. The CDR3 region has the DNA TGTGCCAGCAGCTTATCCGATACTGAAGCTTTCTTT. Translated: CASSLSDTEAFF.

The V gene is TRBV12-3 or TRBV12-4, the J gene TRBJ1-2, with D hard to call. V lost 6 bases to trimming and J lost 4 bases, with 3 bases between them. This CDR3 contains 10 residues. The CDR3 region is CASRGYGYTF. The DNA for the CDR3 is TGTGCCAGCAGGGGCTATGGCTACACCTTC.

By frequency in the sample, this clonotype is large. V and J are TRBV5-6 and TRBJ1-2; D gene unclear. Germline-derived CDR1 and CDR2 are SGHDT and YYEEEE. V lost 5 bases, J lost 6 bases, and 11 bases lay in between. This CDR3 contains 12 residues. CDR3 nucleotide sequence: TGTGCCAGCAGTATCGTAAGTCATGGCTACACCTTC. Translation gives CASSIVSHGYTF.

This clonotype appeared once. A read error may be the cause here, since a much bigger clone is one base away. The chain carries TRBV20-1 and TRBJ2-7, with a weak D call TRBD1 (5 bases). Germline CDR1 and CDR2: DFQATT and SNEGSKA (reference sequence). This CDR3 is 15 amino acids long. Trimming removed 4 bases from V and 0 bases from J, with 16 bases in between. CDR3 residues: CSATTGAKSSYEQYF. CDR3 DNA: TGCAGTGCTACAACTGGGGCCAAGAGCTCCTACGAGCAGTACTTC.

By its share, this clonotype is medium-sized. V gene TRBV20-1 combines with J gene TRBJ1-4; TRBD1 is a possible D gene (6 bases). CDR1 and CDR2 (germline): DFQATT, SNEGSKA (reference sequence). The CDR3 extends over 16 amino acids. The V end lost 6 bases, the J end lost 5 bases, and 22 bases lay between the germline ends. This chain's CDR3 is CSAKRGKWAVNEKLFF. CDR3 nucleotide sequence: TGCAGTGCGAAGAGGGGGAAGTGGGCGGTGAATGAAAAACTGTTTTTT.

The rearrangement uses TRBV20-1 and TRBJ2-7, with 8 positions matching TRBD1. V lost 6 bases, J lost 4 bases, and 8 bases stayed unmatched. Germline-derived CDR1 and CDR2 are DFQATT and SNEGSKA (reference sequence). This CDR3 is built from 13 residues. CDR3 loop: CSAGDRLGYEQYF. DNA of the CDR3: TGCAGTGCCGGGGACAGGTTGGGGTACGAGCAGTACTTC.

This clonotype was observed a few times. The chain links TRBV3-1 to TRBJ1-6; possible D gene TRBD1, 5 bases. This CDR3 region has 13 residues. Germline V gene lookup returns CDR1 LGHDT and CDR2 YNNKEL (reference sequence). Between the trimmed V and J ends, which lost 3 bases and 13 bases, there was a span of 13 bases. CDR3 sequence reads: CASSQQRDSPLHF. The DNA of the CDR3 is TGTGCCAGCAGCCAGCAACGGGACTCGCCCCTCCACTTT.

The table lists this clonotype with a few counts. The rearrangement uses TRBV7-6 and TRBJ2-6; D gene unclear. Germline CDR1 and CDR2: SGHVS and FNYEAQ. CDR3 length: 15 residues. V lost 2 bases and J 1 base, leaving 6 bases between the germline ends. Here the CDR3 reads CASSLIFSGANVLTF. The CDR3 DNA follows: TGTGCCAGCAGCTTAATCTTTTCTGGGGCCAACGTCCTGACTTTC.

This clonotype is classed as medium-sized. This sequence joins TRBV20-1 and TRBJ1-2; 8 bases are shared with TRBD1. The germline V gene has CDR1 DFQATT and CDR2 SNEGSKA (reference sequence). V gave up 6 bases and J gave up 4 bases; unmatched junction bases: 7. There are 13 residues in the CDR3. The CDR3 is CSAGQGGLYGYTF. The CDR3 region has the DNA TGCAGTGCCGGACAGGGTGGGCTCTATGGCTACACCTTC.

V is TRBV19 and J is TRBJ1-1; TRBD1 agrees at 9 bases. The junction had 3 bases not matched to a gene; V was cut back by 3 bases and J by 4 bases. The germline gives CDR1 LNHDA, CDR2 SQIVND (reference sequence). This CDR3 spans 14 amino acids. The CDR3 is CASSIIQGATEAFF. DNA for the CDR3: TGTGCCAGTAGTATTATACAGGGGGCCACTGAAGCTTTCTTT.

This clonotype is categorized as medium-sized. CDR3 DNA: TGCAGTGCTCCCCGTCCCGGGACATTGATGAACACTGAAGCTTTCTTT. It codes for CSAPRPGTLMNTEAFF. The V and J genes are TRBV20-1 and TRBJ1-1, with a weak D call TRBD1 (6 bases). The germline V and J ends were trimmed by 5 bases and 0 bases, with 19 bases remaining between them. The germline V gene encodes CDR1 DFQATT and CDR2 SNEGSKA (reference sequence). This CDR3 comprises 16 residues.

By share of the sample, this clonotype is medium-sized. This rearrangement joins TRBV10-3 to TRBJ1-2; no firm D call. Germline assignment: CDR1 ENHRY and CDR2 SYGVKD. V was trimmed by 11 bases and J by 8 bases, leaving 21 bases between them. The CDR3 is 13 amino acids. CDR3 region: CAPYPSLSGGYTF. The CDR3 nucleotides are TGTGCCCCGTACCCCAGCCTCTCGGGGGGCTACACCTTC.

V gene TRBV5-6 combines with J gene TRBJ1-6; possible D gene TRBD1, 6 bases. The CDR3 consists of 15 residues. Trimming removed 4 bases from V and 3 bases from J, with 11 bases in between. CDR1 and CDR2 from the germline V gene are SGHDT and YYEEEE. The CDR3 here is CASSLKGVYNSPLHF. In DNA, the CDR3 is TGTGCCAGCAGCCTAAAGGGGGTCTATAATTCACCCCTCCACTTT. Based on the CDR3 plus reference TRBV5-6 and TRBJ1-6, the full variable domain is DAGVTQSPTHLIKTRGQQVTLRCSPKSGHDTVSWYQQALGQGPQFIFQYYEEEERQRGNFPDRFSGHQFPNYSSELNVNALLLGDSALYLCASSLKGVYNSPLHFGNGTRLTVT.

This clonotype was seen a handful of times. The chain has TRBV7-9 and TRBJ1-1, with unresolved D. The ends were cut back, 3 bases at V and 8 bases at J, with 10 bases in the middle. This CDR3 contains 12 residues. Germline CDR1 SEHNR, CDR2 FQNEAQ (reference sequence). The CDR3 reads CASSFHSNEAFF. The CDR3 nucleotides read TGTGCCAGCAGCTTTCATTCGAACGAAGCTTTCTTT.

CDR3 DNA: TGTGCTAGTGGTTCGGGGGAGGGGAATGAAAAACTGTTTTTT. Amino acids: CASGSGEGNEKLFF. The chain combines TRBV12-5 with TRBJ1-4, with D possibly matching TRBD1 (5 bases). The CDR3 is 14 residues long. With 4 bases removed from V and 5 bases from J, the gap between germline ends came to 11 bases. Germline lookup yields CDR1 LGHNT and CDR2 FRNRAP.

By sample fraction, this clonotype is medium-sized (0.01 to 0.1%). The genes are TRBV20-1 and TRBJ1-1; 7 nucleotides match TRBD1. The CDR3 covers 12 residues. Germline lookup yields CDR1 DFQATT and CDR2 SNEGSKA (reference sequence). CDR3 in DNA: TGCAGGGGGGGACAGATGAACACTGAAGCTTTCTTT. As protein: CRGGQMNTEAFF.